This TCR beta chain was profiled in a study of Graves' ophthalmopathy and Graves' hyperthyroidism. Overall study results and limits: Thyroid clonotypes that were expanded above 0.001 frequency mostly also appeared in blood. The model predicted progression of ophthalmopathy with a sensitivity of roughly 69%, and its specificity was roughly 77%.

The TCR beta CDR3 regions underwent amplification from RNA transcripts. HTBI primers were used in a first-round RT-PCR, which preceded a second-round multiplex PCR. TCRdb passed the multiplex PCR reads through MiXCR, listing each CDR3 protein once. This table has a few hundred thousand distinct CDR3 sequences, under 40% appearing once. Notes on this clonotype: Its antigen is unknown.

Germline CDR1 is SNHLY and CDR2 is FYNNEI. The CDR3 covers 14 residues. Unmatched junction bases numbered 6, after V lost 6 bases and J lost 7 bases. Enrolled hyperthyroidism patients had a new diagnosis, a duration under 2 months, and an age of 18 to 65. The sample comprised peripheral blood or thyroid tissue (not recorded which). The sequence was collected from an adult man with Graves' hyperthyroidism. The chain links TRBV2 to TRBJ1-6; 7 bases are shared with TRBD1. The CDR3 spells CASRPGQRNSPLHF. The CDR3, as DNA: TGTGCCAGCAGACCGGGACAGAGGAATTCACCCCTCCACTTT. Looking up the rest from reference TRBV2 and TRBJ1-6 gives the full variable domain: EPEVTQTPSHQVTQMGQEVILRCVPISNHLYFYWYRQILGQKVEFLVSFYNNEISEKSEIFDDQFSVERPDGSNFTLKIRSTKLEDSAMYFCASRPGQRNSPLHFGNGTRLTVT.